This TCR beta chain was captured in a study of blood T cell repertoires in COVID-19. Study details: The samples span acute and convalescent COVID-19 from the United States, Italy and Spain. The analysed material was cDNA or gDNA that came from T cells, B-cell-depleted T cells, or PBMCs.

Followed longitudinally, the Seattle patients had been enrolled during active infection. The CDR3 covers 14 residues. V shed 5 bases, J shed 6 bases, and the junction held 7 bases outside the gene matches. The germline CDR1 and CDR2 sequences are SEHNR and FQNEAQ (reference sequence). How the authors handled the data: Reference gene primer amplification gave nucleated cell count estimates. Sequenced by immunoSEQ multiplex PCR; TCRdb stores in-frame clones only, minus some. That table gives V, J and clone size, and the DNA gave D and trimming. The data hold about 130,000 clones, with approximately 74% observed a single time.

This TCR was sampled from an older man with COVID-19, enrolled during active disease. The J gene is TRBJ2-3, the V gene TRBV7-9; 8 nucleotides line up with TRBD1. The sample consisted of peripheral blood. CDR3 sequence reads: CASSTGTGGDTQYF. In DNA, the CDR3 is TGTGCCAGCAGCACCGGGACAGGTGGGGATACGCAGTATTTT.